These T cell receptor beta chains were read from a single sample in a study of cytomegalovirus exposure and HLA in healthy donors. Profiled with immunoSEQ multiplex PCR; TCRdb holds only in-frame clones, not every one. The sample has roughly 120,000 clones, around 88% seen once. Sequencing was done on a sample of PBMCs. Receptor source: a man aged 18 to 29 in good health and CMV-seronegative. The CDR3 runs from the conserved cysteine through the conserved F or W. The order of the fields is J gene, V gene, CDR3 length, CDR3 protein.

>TRBJ2-1|TRBV5-1|19
CASSLFSERSPISYNEQFF
>TRBJ2-5|TRBV5-1|14
CASSLGSGQETQYF
>TRBJ2-7|TRBV5-1|15
CASRKGQGSSYEQYF
>TRBJ2-1|TRBV6-5|12
CASSYSAREQFF
>TRBJ1-1|TRBV4-2|16
CASSLAQGLQNTEAFF
>TRBJ1-1|TRBV19|13
CASSTYRDTEAFF
>TRBJ1-4|TRBV19|15
CASSIQTGGREKLFF
>TRBJ2-5|TRBV9|14
CASSGSGLQETQYF
>TRBJ1-1|TRBV19|12
CASSIRAGGAFF
>TRBJ2-1|TRBV7-9|12
CASSFGDNEQFF
>TRBJ2-1|TRBV19|13
CASQGQGNNEQFF
>TRBJ1-2|TRBV4-2|15
CASSQGPTGNYGYTF
>TRBJ1-2|TRBV29-1|14
CSVEDASANYGYTF
>TRBJ1-4|TRBV14|13
CASSPRGGEKLFF
>TRBJ1-2|TRBV25-1|15
CASSATGRRDYGYTF
>TRBJ1-2|TRBV6-1|16
CASSATGTGIAGGYTF
>TRBJ1-5|TRBV10-2|15
CASSEAGRGGQPQHF
>TRBJ2-3|TRBV6-5|15
CASRAGTPSTDTQYF
>TRBJ2-5|TRBV2|18
CASNYGTSGGQSRETQYF
>TRBJ2-2|TRBV7-9|11
CASSLGVELFF
>TRBJ1-4|TRBV19|15
CASSPGGGRNEKLFF
>TRBJ2-1|TRBV7-6|14
CASSLYSIGDEQFF
>TRBJ2-4|TRBV10-2|14
CASSRQGGRDIQYF
>TRBJ1-5|TRBV11-2|14
CASSLAGGNQPQHF
>TRBJ2-6|TRBV9|14
CASQGSSGANVLTF
>TRBJ2-2|TRBV5-4|15
CASQLRRENTGELFF
>TRBJ2-3|TRBV5-1|15
CASSLAAGSTDTQYF
>TRBJ2-3|TRBV30|14
CAWSFIAGVDTQYF
>TRBJ2-7|TRBV21-1|13
CASSKRTGYEQYF